These T cell receptor beta chains were read from a single sample in a study of PD-1 blockade in classical Hodgkin lymphoma. Assay used: immunoSEQ multiplex PCR; TCRdb lists only in-frame clones, some missing. This sample carries some 10,000 clones, 74% of them seen once, and the ten largest clones take 4%. Sequenced material: CD4+ T cells from blood, taken at baseline. Source of these receptors: a human donor with classical Hodgkin lymphoma. Each CDR3 is given with its conserved first and last residue. A D gene is named only where the DNA matches it firmly. Clone size is given for some rows only: seen once, a few or many times, or a class if the clone is expanded.

j_gene: TRBJ2-5
d_gene: .
abundance: .
v_gene: TRBV28
CDR3aa: CASRNGRTQYF

j_gene: TRBJ2-1
d_gene: .
abundance: .
v_gene: TRBV7-2
CDR3aa: CASSLDRSRREQFF

j_gene: TRBJ2-7
d_gene: TRBD1
abundance: .
v_gene: TRBV5-1
CDR3aa: CASSSYGDSYEQYF

j_gene: TRBJ1-1
d_gene: .
abundance: .
v_gene: TRBV5-4
CDR3aa: CASSLEGGSAEAFF

j_gene: TRBJ2-3
d_gene: TRBD2
abundance: .
v_gene: TRBV5-1
CDR3aa: CASSFSGLSTDTQYF

j_gene: TRBJ2-7
d_gene: TRBD2
abundance: .
v_gene: TRBV5-6
CDR3aa: CASSLLAGGREQYF

j_gene: TRBJ1-3
d_gene: TRBD1
abundance: .
v_gene: TRBV7-9
CDR3aa: CASSLGGGHSGNTIYF

j_gene: TRBJ2-7
d_gene: .
abundance: .
v_gene: TRBV5-6
CDR3aa: CASSLMATGWQYF

j_gene: TRBJ1-1
d_gene: .
abundance: .
v_gene: TRBV5-6
CDR3aa: CASSLRGTEAFF

j_gene: TRBJ1-2
d_gene: .
abundance: .
v_gene: TRBV7-9
CDR3aa: CASSPREGRGGYTF

j_gene: TRBJ2-1
d_gene: .
abundance: once
v_gene: TRBV19
CDR3aa: CASTGSGERVSFF